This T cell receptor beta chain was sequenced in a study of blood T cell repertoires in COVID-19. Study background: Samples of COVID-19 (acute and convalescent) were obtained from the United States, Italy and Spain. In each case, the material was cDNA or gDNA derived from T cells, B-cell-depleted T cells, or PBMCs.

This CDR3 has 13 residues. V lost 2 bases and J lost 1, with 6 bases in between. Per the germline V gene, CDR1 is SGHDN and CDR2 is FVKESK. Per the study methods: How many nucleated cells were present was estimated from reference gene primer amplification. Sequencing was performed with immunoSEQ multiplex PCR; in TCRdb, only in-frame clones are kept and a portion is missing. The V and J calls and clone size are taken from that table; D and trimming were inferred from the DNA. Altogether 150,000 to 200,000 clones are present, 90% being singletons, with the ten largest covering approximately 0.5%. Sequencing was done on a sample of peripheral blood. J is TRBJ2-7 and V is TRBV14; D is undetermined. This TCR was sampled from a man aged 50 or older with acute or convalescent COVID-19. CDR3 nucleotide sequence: TGTGCCAGCAGCCAATACAGATCCTACGAGCAGTACTTC. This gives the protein CASSQYRSYEQYF. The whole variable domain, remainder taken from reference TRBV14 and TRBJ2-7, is EAGVTQFPSHSVIEKGQTVTLRCDPISGHDNLYWYRRVMGKEIKFLLHFVKESKQDESGMPNNRFLAERTGGTYSTLKVQPAELEDSGVYFCASSQYRSYEQYFGPGTRLTVT.